The 28 T cell receptor beta chains reported below all come from one sample, sequenced in a study of cytomegalovirus exposure and HLA in healthy donors. Vbeta (60) and Jbeta (13) primers were used in the PCR. Repertoires were generated with immunoSEQ multiplex PCR, while TCRdb's copy carries only in-frame clones and drops some. The repertoire holds about 180,000 clones, with around 77% as singletons. Material: PBMCs. The source of these receptors is a man in his sixties in good health and CMV-seronegative.

The J gene is TRBJ2-1, the V gene TRBV19; 10 bases match TRBD1. With V trimmed by 9 bases and J by 6 bases, 8 bases remained unmatched. The CDR3 is 14 residues long. Germline V gives CDR1 LNHDA, CDR2 SQIVND (reference sequence). CDR3 region: CASRTGGGRNEQFF. The CDR3 nucleotides read TGTGCCAGCAGGACAGGGGGTGGGCGCAATGAGCAGTTCTTC.

The genes are TRBV19 and TRBJ1-3, with D maybe TRBD1 (6 bases). Germline V lookup: CDR1 LNHDA, CDR2 SQIVND (reference sequence). With 8 bases removed from V and 4 bases from J, the gap between germline ends came to 12 bases. This CDR3 has 13 residues. The chain's CDR3 is CASQTGRGNTIYF. The CDR3 bases are TGTGCCAGTCAGACAGGACGCGGAAACACCATATATTTT.

This clone was seen just once. V and J are TRBV5-6 and TRBJ2-7; 9 bases map to TRBD1. With 5 bases clipped from V and 3 bases from J, the junction kept 9 bases outside the gene matches. The CDR3 consists of 15 residues. The germline CDR1 and CDR2 sequences are SGHDT and YYEEEE. DNA for the CDR3: TGTGCCAGCAGGGAGGCCGGGACAGGGTTCTACGAGCAGTACTTC. This codes for CASREAGTGFYEQYF.

J is TRBJ2-3 and V is TRBV7-9; TRBD2 aligns across 9 bases. This CDR3 has 17 amino acids. After removal of 6 bases from V and 5 bases from J, the junction contained 15 bases not matched to a gene. Germline lookup yields CDR1 SEHNR and CDR2 FQNEAQ (reference sequence). CDR3 region: CASSYSGTSSYGDTQYF. Here the CDR3 DNA reads TGTGCCAGCAGTTACTCCGGGACTAGCAGTTATGGAGATACGCAGTATTTT.

The V call is TRBV19, the J call TRBJ1-3; D is perhaps TRBD1 (6 bases). The CDR3 extends over 12 amino acids. The germline V gene encodes CDR1 LNHDA and CDR2 SQIVND (reference sequence). V gave up 9 bases and J gave up 2 bases, with 8 bases separating them. CDR3 protein: CASGTTGNTIYF. CDR3 sequence (DNA): TGTGCCAGCGGGACAACTGGAAACACCATATATTTT.

The V gene is TRBV6-1, the J gene TRBJ1-2; D may be TRBD1 (6 bases). Trimming shortened V by 6 bases and J by 3 bases, and 17 bases separated the two germline ends. The length of the CDR3 is 15 residues. Germline assignment: CDR1 MNHNS and CDR2 SASEGT. CDR3 nucleotide sequence: TGTGCCAGCAGCAGCCCCAGGGGAGGGTACTATGGCTACACCTTC. Its translation is CASSSPRGGYYGYTF.

V and J are TRBV6-6 and TRBJ2-7; the match to TRBD1 covers 8 bases. The V segment lost 8 bases and the J segment 2 bases; nucleotides outside the gene matches: 11. This CDR3 is 15 amino acids long. The germline CDR1 and CDR2 sequences are MNHNY and SVGAGI (reference sequence). CDR3: CASRNGQGKAYEQYF. CDR3 DNA sequence: TGTGCCAGCCGAAATGGACAGGGTAAGGCCTACGAGCAGTACTTC.

As for this clone: The sample carries other DNA sequences with the same CDR3. The rearrangement uses TRBV6-5 and TRBJ1-4; 7 nucleotides match TRBD1. The CDR3 loop spans 15 amino acids. J was trimmed by 4 bases and V by 6 bases; bases with no gene match: 8. In germline, CDR1 is MNHEY, CDR2 SVGAGI. The CDR3 DNA follows: TGTGCCAGCAGCCCGGAGGGGGCGGGTAATGAAAAACTGTTTTTT. Its translation: CASSPEGAGNEKLFF.

The V gene is TRBV5-6, the J gene TRBJ2-5; 7 bases match TRBD2. The V gene's germline CDR1 is SGHDT and CDR2 YYEEEE. Trimming cost V 0 bases and J 5 bases; bases outside gene matches: 7. The CDR3 loop spans 15 amino acids. In nucleotides, the CDR3 is TGTGCCAGCAGCTTGGAAGGGACCGGGGGGGAGACCCAGTACTTC. Amino acid sequence: CASSLEGTGGETQYF.

The CDR3 nucleotides are TGTGCCAGTAGTAGTCCCGGGACAGCAGCAACTAATGAAAAACTGTTTTTT. The encoded protein is CASSSPGTAATNEKLFF. This chain connects TRBV19 to TRBJ1-4; 7 bases agree with TRBD1. The germline V gene has CDR1 LNHDA and CDR2 SQIVND (reference sequence). The trim removed 4 bases at V and 0 bases at J, leaving 8 bases unmatched. The CDR3 loop spans 17 amino acids.

This clone showed up just once. The chain has TRBV5-1 and TRBJ2-6, with D possibly being TRBD1 (6 bases). Trimming cost V 3 bases and J 3 bases, with 10 bases left between them. The germline V gene has CDR1 SGHRS and CDR2 YFSETQ. This CDR3 spans 15 amino acids. CDR3 in DNA: TGCGCCAGCAGCTCGACAGGAGGTGGGGCCAACGTCCTGACTTTC. This encodes CASSSTGGGANVLTF.

The chain couples TRBV5-6 to TRBJ2-1, with 8 bases aligning to TRBD2. The V gene's germline CDR1 is SGHDT and CDR2 YYEEEE. Germline trimming cut 1 base from V and 4 bases from J; bases unmatched to any gene: 1. The CDR3 spans 14 residues. The CDR3 DNA follows: TGTGCCAGCAGCTTGACTAGCGGTTACAATGAGCAGTTCTTC. This encodes CASSLTSGYNEQFF.

In this sample, this clone turned up once. This chain links TRBV7-2 with TRBJ2-2; D may be TRBD2 (5 bases). Trimming cost V 5 bases and J 4 bases, with 11 bases left between them. Germline CDR1 SGHTA, CDR2 FQGNSA. The CDR3 has 14 amino acids. The CDR3 DNA reads TGTGCCAGCAGCCGCTCAACTAGCACCGGGGAGCTGTTTTTT. The encoded protein is CASSRSTSTGELFF.

This sequence joins TRBV10-3 and TRBJ1-2, with TRBD1 matching 7 bases. The CDR3 is 15 residues long. Trimming took 0 bases from V and 2 from J; bases not matched to a gene: 3. Germline V CDR1 and CDR2: ENHRY, SYGVKD. The CDR3 region has the DNA TGTGCCATCAGTGAGTCGGCAGGGGGAAACTATGGCTACACCTTC. This encodes CAISESAGGNYGYTF.

The V call is TRBV10-3, the J call TRBJ2-7; a weak D match, TRBD1 (5 bases). The CDR3 is 13 residues long. Germline assignment: CDR1 ENHRY and CDR2 SYGVKD. V lost 6 bases to trimming and J lost 4 bases, with 13 bases between them. Here the CDR3 reads CAIRQGADYEQYF. As DNA, the CDR3 is TGTGCCATCAGGCAGGGCGCTGATTACGAGCAGTACTTC.

This chain links TRBV25-1 with TRBJ1-1; weak D call: TRBD1 (6 bases). Per germline, CDR1 MGHDK and CDR2 SYGVNS. V dropped 3 bases and J dropped 11 bases, with 13 bases sitting between them. The CDR3 sequence is 12 residues long. The CDR3 sequence is CASSDLGAQAFF. DNA for the CDR3: TGTGCCAGCAGTGATTTGGGGGCGCAGGCTTTCTTT.

This clone was detected only once. V gene TRBV28 combines with J gene TRBJ2-6, with 7 nucleotides matching TRBD2. Unmatched junction bases numbered 4, after V lost 2 bases and J lost 0 bases. The germline V gene has CDR1 MDHEN and CDR2 SYDVKM. The CDR3 has 17 residues. The CDR3 DNA follows: TGTGCCAGCAGTTTACAGGCGGGGGACTCTGGGGCCAACGTCCTGACTTTC. Translated, it gives CASSLQAGDSGANVLTF.

The gene calls are TRBV12-2 and TRBJ2-7; the D segment call TRBD2 is taken from the table without a DNA check. TRBV12-2 is a pseudogene segment. The CDR3 extends over 17 amino acids. The CDR3 sequence: CASRFLYRGLGTYEQYF. The CDR3 coding sequence is TGTGCAAGTCGCTTCCTTTATCGCGGTCTTGGAACCTACGAGCAGTACTTC.

The chain combines TRBV28 with TRBJ2-2; possible D gene TRBD2, 6 bases. CDR3 size: 16 residues. CDR1 MDHEN and CDR2 SYDVKM come from the germline V gene. V dropped 8 bases and J dropped 5 bases, with 21 bases sitting between them. The CDR3 is CASGILGEARTGELFF. As DNA, the CDR3 is TGTGCCAGCGGAATCCTGGGGGAGGCAAGGACCGGGGAGCTGTTTTTT.

The rearrangement links TRBV28 to TRBJ2-1, with 8 bases that match TRBD2. This CDR3 region has 15 residues. CDR1 is MDHEN, CDR2 SYDVKM, per germline. Germline trimming cut 7 bases from V and 9 bases from J; bases unmatched to any gene: 14. The CDR3 spells CASTRGGSGKSEQFF. CDR3 nucleotides: TGTGCCAGCACCCGAGGTGGTAGCGGGAAGAGTGAGCAGTTCTTC.

In DNA, the CDR3 is TGTGCCAGCAGCGTAGGGGGATCAGGGTTCCCAGATACGCAGTATTTT. The encoded protein is CASSVGGSGFPDTQYF. The chain has TRBV9 and TRBJ2-3; possibly TRBD1 for D (5 bases). Per germline, CDR1 SGDLS and CDR2 YYNGEE. V gave up 0 bases and J gave up 4 bases, with 15 bases separating them. The CDR3 length is 16 residues.

CDR3: CAISGTGGTGSYEQYF. The CDR3 DNA follows: TGTGCCATCAGCGGGACAGGGGGAACGGGCTCCTACGAGCAGTACTTC. This rearrangement joins TRBV10-3 to TRBJ2-7; 11 bases align to TRBD1. Germline V gene data show CDR1 as ENHRY and CDR2 as SYGVKD. V lost 6 bases, J lost 0 bases, and 7 bases stayed unmatched. CDR3 length: 16 residues.

The rearrangement uses TRBV7-2 and TRBJ1-5; D not certain. Germline CDR1 is SGHTA and CDR2 is FQGNSA. The CDR3 length is 14 residues. Deletions cut 6 bases from V and 6 bases from J, with 15 bases between. The CDR3 protein is CASSQISSGQPQHF. The CDR3 region has the DNA TGTGCCAGCAGTCAGATCTCAAGCGGTCAGCCCCAGCATTTT.

This chain links TRBV9 with TRBJ2-1, with D perhaps matching TRBD1 (6 bases). This CDR3 spans 15 amino acids. Trimming shortened V by 0 bases and J by 8 bases, and 15 bases separated the two germline ends. From germline, CDR1 is SGDLS and CDR2 YYNGEE. The CDR3, as DNA: TGTGCCAGCAGCGTAGAGGGGACACGAGCCGATGAGCAGTTCTTC. It specifies CASSVEGTRADEQFF.

The chain couples TRBV30 to TRBJ1-5; 8 bases map to TRBD1. V dropped 3 bases and J dropped 7; count of bases not matched to a gene: 2. The CDR3 totals 12 residues. Germline V lookup: CDR1 GTSNPN, CDR2 SVGIG (reference sequence). The CDR3 DNA sequence: TGTGCCTGGAGACAGGGGGGACAGCCCCAGCATTTT. This gives the protein CAWRQGGQPQHF.

V is TRBV30 and J is TRBJ1-4; maybe TRBD1 (5 bases). Trimming stripped 3 bases from V and 8 bases from J, with 13 bases between. The CDR3 length is 13 residues. The germline V gene has CDR1 GTSNPN and CDR2 SVGIG (reference sequence). DNA of the CDR3: TGTGCCTGGAGAGGGGTGGGGCCCGAAAAACTGTTTTTT. It yields the protein CAWRGVGPEKLFF.

Here the CDR3 DNA reads TGTGCCAGCAGGCCCTCGCCAGGGGGGTACCAAGAGACCCAGTACTTC. Translated, it gives CASRPSPGGYQETQYF. The rearrangement uses TRBV27 and TRBJ2-5, with D possibly matching TRBD1 (7 bases). V lost 6 bases to trimming and J lost 0 bases, with 17 bases between them. CDR1 is MNHEY, CDR2 SMNVEV, per germline (reference sequence). CDR3 size: 16 residues.

The V gene is TRBV6-1, the J gene TRBJ2-2; weak D call: TRBD1 (5 bases). The V gene lost 4 bases and the J gene lost 3 bases, with 9 bases spanning the gap. The germline V gene has CDR1 MNHNS and CDR2 SASEGT. This CDR3 comprises 14 residues. The CDR3 DNA reads TGTGCCAGCAGTGCAGGGCTGGACACCGGGGAGCTGTTTTTT. The encoded protein is CASSAGLDTGELFF.